Presented here are 6 T cell receptor beta chains from one specimen sequenced in a study of cytomegalovirus exposure and HLA in healthy donors. The PCR ran on 60 Vbeta and 13 Jbeta primers. Produced via immunoSEQ multiplex PCR; TCRdb's table is partial and in-frame only. The sample lists over 250,000 clones, under 80% occurring once. The sample consisted of PBMCs. The source is a female donor in good health and CMV-seronegative.

V gene TRBV5-6 combines with J gene TRBJ1-2; D not resolved. The CDR3 is made up of 11 amino acids. Per the germline V gene, CDR1 is SGHDT and CDR2 is YYEEEE. V was clipped by 3 bases and J by 8 bases, with 8 bases between them. CDR3 region: CASSYLRGYTF. The CDR3 nucleotides are TGTGCCAGCAGCTACCTCCGGGGCTACACCTTC.

The chain recombines TRBV7-9 with TRBJ2-5; D perhaps matches TRBD2 (6 bases). V was shortened by 3 bases and J by 10 bases, with 12 bases between the two germline ends. The CDR3 is 12 amino acids. The germline CDR1 and CDR2 sequences are SEHNR and FQNEAQ (reference sequence). CDR3 sequence reads: CASSFVPGDQYF. CDR3 coding DNA: TGTGCCAGCAGCTTTGTCCCGGGGGACCAGTACTTC.

The gene calls are TRBV10-2 and TRBJ2-4; D unresolved. The CDR3 spans 15 residues. The germline V gene encodes CDR1 WSHSY and CDR2 SAAADI. Trimming stripped 1 base from V and 0 bases from J, with 7 bases between. The CDR3 nucleotides are TGCGCCAGCAGTGAGTTCGTCCTAGCCAAAAACATTCAGTACTTC. Its translation is CASSEFVLAKNIQYF.

The J gene is TRBJ2-2, the V gene TRBV5-5, with D unresolved. The CDR3 covers 14 residues. Looked up from germline, CDR1 is SGHKS and CDR2 is YYEKEE (reference sequence). V was pared by 4 bases and J by 5 bases, with 12 bases between. The CDR3 loop is CASSDGFATGELFF. Here the CDR3 DNA reads TGTGCCAGCAGCGACGGGTTCGCGACCGGGGAGCTGTTTTTT.

The CDR3 loop reads CASSRDSQETQYF. The CDR3 nucleotides read TGTGCCAGTAGTAGGGACAGCCAAGAGACCCAGTACTTC. The chain uses TRBV19 and TRBJ2-5; 7 nucleotides line up with TRBD1. Per the germline V gene, CDR1 is LNHDA and CDR2 is SQIVND (reference sequence). There are 13 residues in the CDR3. The V segment lost 4 bases and the J segment 1 base; nucleotides outside the gene matches: 0.

V is TRBV5-1 and J is TRBJ2-3; 7 bases are a match to TRBD2. Germline assignment: CDR1 SGHRS and CDR2 YFSETQ. The CDR3 consists of 16 residues. V lost 3 bases to trimming and J lost 1 base; unmatched junction nucleotides: 8. DNA for the CDR3: TGCGCCAGCAGCTCCGGGGTGCTAGCGGGCACAGATACGCAGTATTTT. This encodes CASSSGVLAGTDTQYF.